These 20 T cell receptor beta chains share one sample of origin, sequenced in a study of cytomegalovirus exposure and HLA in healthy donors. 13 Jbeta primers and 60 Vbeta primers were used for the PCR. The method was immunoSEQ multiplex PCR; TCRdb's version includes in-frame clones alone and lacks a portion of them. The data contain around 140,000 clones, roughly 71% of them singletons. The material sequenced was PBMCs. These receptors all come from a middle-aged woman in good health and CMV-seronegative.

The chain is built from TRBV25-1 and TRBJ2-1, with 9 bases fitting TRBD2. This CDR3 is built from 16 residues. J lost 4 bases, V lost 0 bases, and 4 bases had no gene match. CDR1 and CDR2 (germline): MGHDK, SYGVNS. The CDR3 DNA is TGTGCCAGCAGTGAATATGGCGGGGGGGTATACAATGAGCAGTTCTTC. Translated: CASSEYGGGVYNEQFF.

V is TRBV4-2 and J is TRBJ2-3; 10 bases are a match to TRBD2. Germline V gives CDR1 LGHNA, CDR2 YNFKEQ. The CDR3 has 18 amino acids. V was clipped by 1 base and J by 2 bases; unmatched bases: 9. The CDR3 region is CASSQGHGSGGNTDTQYF. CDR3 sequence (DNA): TGTGCCAGCAGCCAAGGTCACGGTAGCGGGGGGAACACAGATACGCAGTATTTT.

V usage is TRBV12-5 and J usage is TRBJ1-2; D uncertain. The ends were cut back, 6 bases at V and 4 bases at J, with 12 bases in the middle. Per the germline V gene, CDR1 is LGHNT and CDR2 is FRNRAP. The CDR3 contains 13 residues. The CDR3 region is CASGPSGSYGYTF. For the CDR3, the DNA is TGTGCTAGTGGCCCCAGTGGGAGCTATGGCTACACCTTC. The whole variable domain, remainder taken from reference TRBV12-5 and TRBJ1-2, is DARVTQTPRHKVTEMGQEVTMRCQPILGHNTVFWYRQTMMQGLELLAYFRNRAPLDDSGMPKDRFSAEMPDATLATLKIQPSEPRDSAVYFCASGPSGSYGYTFGSGTRLTVV.

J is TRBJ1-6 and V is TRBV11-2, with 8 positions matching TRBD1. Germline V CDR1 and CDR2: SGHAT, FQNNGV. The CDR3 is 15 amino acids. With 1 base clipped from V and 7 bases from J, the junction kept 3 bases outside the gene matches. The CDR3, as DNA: TGTGCCAGCAGCTTAGGGACAGGGTCGAATTCACCCCTCCACTTT. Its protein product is CASSLGTGSNSPLHF.

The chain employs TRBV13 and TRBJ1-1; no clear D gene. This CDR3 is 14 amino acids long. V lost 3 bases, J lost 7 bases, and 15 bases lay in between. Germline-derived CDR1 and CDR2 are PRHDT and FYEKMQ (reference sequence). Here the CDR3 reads CASSFEGDIREAFF. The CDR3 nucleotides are TGTGCCAGCAGCTTCGAGGGAGATATACGTGAAGCTTTCTTT. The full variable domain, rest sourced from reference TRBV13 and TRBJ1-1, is AAGVIQSPRHLIKEKRETATLKCYPIPRHDTVYWYQQGPGQDPQFLISFYEKMQSDKGSIPDRFSAQQFSDYHSELNMSSLELGDSALYFCASSFEGDIREAFFGQGTRLTVV.

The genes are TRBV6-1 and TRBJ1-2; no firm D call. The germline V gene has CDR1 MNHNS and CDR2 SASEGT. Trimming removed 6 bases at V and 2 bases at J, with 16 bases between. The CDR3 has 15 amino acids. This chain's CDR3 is CASRPQKNQNYGYTF. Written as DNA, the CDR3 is TGTGCCAGCAGGCCCCAGAAGAACCAAAACTATGGCTACACCTTC.

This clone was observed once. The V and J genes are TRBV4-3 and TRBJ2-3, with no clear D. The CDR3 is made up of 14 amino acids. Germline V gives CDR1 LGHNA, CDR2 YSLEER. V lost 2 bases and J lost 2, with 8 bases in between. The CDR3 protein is CASSQTGFTDTQYF. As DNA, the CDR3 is TGCGCCAGCAGCCAAACCGGTTTCACAGATACGCAGTATTTT.

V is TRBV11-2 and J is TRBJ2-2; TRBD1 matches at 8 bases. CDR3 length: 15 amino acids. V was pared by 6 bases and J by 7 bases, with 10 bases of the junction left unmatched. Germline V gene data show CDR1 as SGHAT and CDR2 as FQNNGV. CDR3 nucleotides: TGTGCCAGCAGACAGGTCAGGGGGCGGAACGGGGAGCTGTTTTTT. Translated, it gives CASRQVRGRNGELFF.

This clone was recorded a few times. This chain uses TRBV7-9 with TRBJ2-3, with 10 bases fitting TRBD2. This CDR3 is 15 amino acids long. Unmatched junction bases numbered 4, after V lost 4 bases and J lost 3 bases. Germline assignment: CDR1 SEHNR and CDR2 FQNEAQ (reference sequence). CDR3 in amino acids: CASSSSSGGTDTQYF. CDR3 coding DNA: TGTGCCAGCAGCTCTTCTAGCGGGGGTACAGATACGCAGTATTTT.

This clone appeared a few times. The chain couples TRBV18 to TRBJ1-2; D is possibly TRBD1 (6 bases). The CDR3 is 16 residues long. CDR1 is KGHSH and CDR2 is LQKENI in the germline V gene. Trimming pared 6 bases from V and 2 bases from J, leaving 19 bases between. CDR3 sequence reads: CASSVLVAGGNYGYTF. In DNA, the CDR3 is TGTGCCAGCTCGGTGCTTGTGGCGGGGGGCAACTATGGCTACACCTTC.

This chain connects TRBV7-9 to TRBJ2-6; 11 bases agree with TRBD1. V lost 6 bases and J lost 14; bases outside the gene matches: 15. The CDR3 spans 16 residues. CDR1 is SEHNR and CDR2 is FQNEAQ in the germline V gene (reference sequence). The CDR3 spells CASSLSSGTGGFILTF. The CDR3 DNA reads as TGTGCCAGCAGTCTATCCTCCGGGACAGGGGGTTTCATCCTGACTTTC.

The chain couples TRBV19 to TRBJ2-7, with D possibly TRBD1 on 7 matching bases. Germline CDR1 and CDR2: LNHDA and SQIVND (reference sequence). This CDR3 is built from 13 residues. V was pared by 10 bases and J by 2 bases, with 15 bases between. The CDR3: CATATGRTYEQYF. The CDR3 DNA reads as TGTGCCACCGCGACAGGGAGGACCTACGAGCAGTACTTC.

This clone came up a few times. CDR3 in DNA: TGTGCCAGCAGTCGTACGAGGGCCTCACCCCTCCACTTT. It codes for CASSRTRASPLHF. The chain links TRBV28 to TRBJ1-6; unclear D gene. Germline V gene data show CDR1 as MDHEN and CDR2 as SYDVKM. Trimming shortened V by 5 bases and J by 10 bases, and 12 bases separated the two germline ends. The CDR3 has 13 amino acids.

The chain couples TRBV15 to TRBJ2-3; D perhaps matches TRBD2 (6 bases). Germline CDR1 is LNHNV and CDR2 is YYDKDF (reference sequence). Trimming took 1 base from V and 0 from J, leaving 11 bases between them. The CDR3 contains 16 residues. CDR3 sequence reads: CATSRAGEVSTDTQYF. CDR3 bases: TGTGCCACCAGCAGAGCTGGGGAGGTCAGCACAGATACGCAGTATTTT.

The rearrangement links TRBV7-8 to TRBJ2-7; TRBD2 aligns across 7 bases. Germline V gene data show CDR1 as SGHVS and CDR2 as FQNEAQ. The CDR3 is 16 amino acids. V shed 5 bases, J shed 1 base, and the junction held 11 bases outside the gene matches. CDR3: CASSPLGRANSYEQYF. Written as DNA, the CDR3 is TGTGCCAGCAGCCCCTTAGGGAGGGCGAATTCCTACGAGCAGTACTTC. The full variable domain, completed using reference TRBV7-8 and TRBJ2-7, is GAGVSQSPRYKVAKRGQDVALRCDPISGHVSLFWYQQALGQGPEFLTYFQNEAQLDKSGLPSDRFFAERPEGSVSTLKIQRTQQEDSAVYLCASSPLGRANSYEQYFGPGTRLTVT.

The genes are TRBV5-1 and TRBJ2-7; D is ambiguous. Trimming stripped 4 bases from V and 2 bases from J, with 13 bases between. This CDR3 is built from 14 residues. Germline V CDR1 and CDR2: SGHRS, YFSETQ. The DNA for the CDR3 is TGCGCCAGCAGCCTCACAGAGCCAACCTACGAGCAGTACTTC. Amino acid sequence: CASSLTEPTYEQYF.

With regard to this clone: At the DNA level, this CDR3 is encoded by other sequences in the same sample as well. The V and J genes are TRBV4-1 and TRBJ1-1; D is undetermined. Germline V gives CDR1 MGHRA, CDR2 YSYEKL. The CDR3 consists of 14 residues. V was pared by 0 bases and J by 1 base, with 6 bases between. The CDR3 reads CASSQDNWNTEAFF. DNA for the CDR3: TGCGCCAGCAGCCAAGACAATTGGAACACTGAAGCTTTCTTT.

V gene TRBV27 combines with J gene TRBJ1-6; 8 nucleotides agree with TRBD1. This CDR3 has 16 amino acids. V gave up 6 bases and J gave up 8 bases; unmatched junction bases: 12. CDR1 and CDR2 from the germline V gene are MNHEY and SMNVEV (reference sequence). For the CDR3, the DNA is TGTGCCAGCAGGAAGGACTGGACAGGGCTGGATTCACCCCTCCACTTT. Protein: CASRKDWTGLDSPLHF.

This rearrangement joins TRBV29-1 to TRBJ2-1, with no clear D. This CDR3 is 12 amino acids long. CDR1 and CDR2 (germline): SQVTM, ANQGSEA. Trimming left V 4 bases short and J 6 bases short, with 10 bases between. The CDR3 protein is CSVGSVGNEQFF. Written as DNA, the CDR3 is TGCAGCGTTGGGTCCGTCGGCAATGAGCAGTTCTTC.

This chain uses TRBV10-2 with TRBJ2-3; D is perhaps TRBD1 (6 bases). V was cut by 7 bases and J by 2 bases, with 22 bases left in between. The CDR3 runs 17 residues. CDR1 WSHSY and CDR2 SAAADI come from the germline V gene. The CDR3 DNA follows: TGCGCCAGCATTACGGACAGCACTTGGGGGTTCACAGATACGCAGTATTTT. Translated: CASITDSTWGFTDTQYF.